This T cell receptor beta chain originates from a study of blood T cell repertoires in COVID-19. Measured with immunoSEQ multiplex PCR; TCRdb has only the in-frame clones, and not every one. The sample shows some 300,000 clones, roughly 91% of them seen only once. This clone showed up just a few times. In Cohort 3, a recovered donor had either two negative PCRs, clearance, or symptom resolution. The source is a woman aged 30 to 39 who had recovered from COVID-19. Sequencing used PBMCs or T cells enriched from blood (not recorded which).

The CDR3, as DNA: TGCAGCGTCAAACAGGGGGATCAGCCCCAGCATTTT. It translates to CSVKQGDQPQHF. The chain employs TRBV29-1 and TRBJ1-5, with 8 bases lining up with TRBD1. The CDR3 consists of 12 residues. Germline CDR1 SQVTM, CDR2 ANQGSEA. Trimming at V came to 6 bases and at J to 5 bases, leaving 3 bases not matched to a gene. Supplemented by reference TRBV29-1 and TRBJ1-5, the full variable domain reads SAVISQKPSRDICQRGTSLTIQCQVDSQVTMMFWYRQQPGQSLTLIATANQGSEATYESGFVIDKFPISRPNLTFSTLTVSNMSPEDSSIYLCSVKQGDQPQHFGDGTRLSIL.